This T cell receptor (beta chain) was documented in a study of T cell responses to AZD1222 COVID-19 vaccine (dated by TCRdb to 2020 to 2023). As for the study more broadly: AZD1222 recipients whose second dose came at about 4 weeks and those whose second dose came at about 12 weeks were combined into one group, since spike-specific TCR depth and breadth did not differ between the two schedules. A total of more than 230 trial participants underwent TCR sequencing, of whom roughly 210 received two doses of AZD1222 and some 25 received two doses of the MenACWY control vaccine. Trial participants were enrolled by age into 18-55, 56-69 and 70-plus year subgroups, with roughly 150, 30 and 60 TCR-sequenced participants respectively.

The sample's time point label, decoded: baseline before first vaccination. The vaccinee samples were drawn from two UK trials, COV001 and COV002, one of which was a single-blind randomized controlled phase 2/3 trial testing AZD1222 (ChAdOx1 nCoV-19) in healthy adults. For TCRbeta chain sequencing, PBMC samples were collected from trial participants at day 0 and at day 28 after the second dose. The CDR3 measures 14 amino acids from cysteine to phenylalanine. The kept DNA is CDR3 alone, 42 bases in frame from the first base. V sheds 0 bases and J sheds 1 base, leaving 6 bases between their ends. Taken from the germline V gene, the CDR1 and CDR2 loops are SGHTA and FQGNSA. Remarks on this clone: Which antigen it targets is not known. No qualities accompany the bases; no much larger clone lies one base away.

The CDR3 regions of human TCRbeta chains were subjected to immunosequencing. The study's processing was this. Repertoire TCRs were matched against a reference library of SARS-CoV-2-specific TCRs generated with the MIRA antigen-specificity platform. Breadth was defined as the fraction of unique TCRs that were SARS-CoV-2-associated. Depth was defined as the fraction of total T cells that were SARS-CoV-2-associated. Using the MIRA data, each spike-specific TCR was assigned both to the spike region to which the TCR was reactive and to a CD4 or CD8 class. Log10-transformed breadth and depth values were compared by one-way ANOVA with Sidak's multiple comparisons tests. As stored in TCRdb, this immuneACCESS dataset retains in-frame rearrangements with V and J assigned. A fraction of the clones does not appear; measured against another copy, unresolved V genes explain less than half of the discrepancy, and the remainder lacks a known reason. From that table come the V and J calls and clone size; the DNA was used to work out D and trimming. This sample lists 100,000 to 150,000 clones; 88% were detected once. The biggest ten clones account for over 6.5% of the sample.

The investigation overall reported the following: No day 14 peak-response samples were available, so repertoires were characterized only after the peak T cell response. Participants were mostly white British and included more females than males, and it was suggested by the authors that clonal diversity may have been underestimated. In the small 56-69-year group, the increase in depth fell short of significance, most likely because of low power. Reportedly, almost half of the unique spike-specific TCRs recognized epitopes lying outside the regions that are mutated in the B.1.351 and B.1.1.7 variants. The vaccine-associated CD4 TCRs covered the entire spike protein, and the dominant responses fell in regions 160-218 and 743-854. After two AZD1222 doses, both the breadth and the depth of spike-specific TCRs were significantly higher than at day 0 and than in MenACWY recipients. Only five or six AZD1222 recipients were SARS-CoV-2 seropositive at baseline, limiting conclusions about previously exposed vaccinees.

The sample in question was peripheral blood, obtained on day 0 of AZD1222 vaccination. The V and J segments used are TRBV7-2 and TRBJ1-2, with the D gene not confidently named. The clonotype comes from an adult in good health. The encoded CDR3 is CASSLATVNYGYTF. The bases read TGTGCCAGCAGCTTAGCCACAGTTAACTATGGCTACACCTTC.